These 8 T cell receptor beta chains were sequenced from one sample in a study of radiation and T cells in renal cell carcinoma. Method: immunoSEQ multiplex PCR; TCRdb's copy keeps in-frame clones and lacks some. Among just over 150,000 clones, about 91% were seen once, and the ten largest hold over 10%. Time point: blood 2 weeks post-SBRT. The treatment here: 15 Gy SBRT to primary tumor, nephrectomy 4 weeks later. The sequenced sample was blood, obtained from a patient whose treatment included radiotherapy and nephrectomy. The receptor set was obtained from a woman between 50 and 59 years old with renal cell carcinoma.

This clone occurred a few times. The V and J genes are TRBV5-1 and TRBJ1-4; no clear D gene. The ends were cut back, 0 bases at V and 4 bases at J, with 10 bases in the middle. From germline, CDR1 is SGHRS and CDR2 YFSETQ. The CDR3 spans 15 residues. The DNA of the CDR3 is TGCGCCAGCAGCTTGGCCGGGGAAAATAATGAAAAACTGTTTTTT. As protein: CASSLAGENNEKLFF. Variable domain in full (rest from reference TRBV5-1 and TRBJ1-4): KAGVTQTPRYLIKTRGQQVTLSCSPISGHRSVSWYQQTPGQGLQFLFEYFSETQRNKGNFPGRFSGRQFSNSRSEMNVSTLELGDSALYLCASSLAGENNEKLFFGSGTQLSVL.

The chain recombines TRBV5-1 with TRBJ2-3, with D perhaps matching TRBD1 (5 bases). Trimming took 5 bases from V and 7 from J, leaving 17 bases between them. The CDR3 consists of 14 residues. Germline V CDR1 and CDR2: SGHRS, YFSETQ. In DNA form, the CDR3 reads TGCGCCAGCAGTCTGGGGCAGGGTGTAAATACGCAGTATTTT. This encodes CASSLGQGVNTQYF.

This clone has just one count. The chain employs TRBV7-2 and TRBJ1-2, with a tentative D call TRBD1 (6 bases). The germline V gene has CDR1 SGHTA and CDR2 FQGNSA. The V gene lost 2 bases and the J gene lost 4 bases, with 11 bases spanning the gap. CDR3 length equals 14 residues. DNA of the CDR3: TGTGCCAGCAGCTTAAGTTCGGGGGCCTATGGCTACACCTTC. This encodes CASSLSSGAYGYTF. The full variable domain, in which reference TRBV7-2 and TRBJ1-2 provide the parts outside the CDR3, is GAGVSQSPSNKVTEKGKDVELRCDPISGHTALYWYRQSLGQGLEFLIYFQGNSAPDKSGLPSDRFSAERTGGSVSTLTIQRTQQEDSAVYLCASSLSSGAYGYTFGSGTRLTVV.

The chain combines TRBV19 with TRBJ1-1, with 7 nucleotides matching TRBD1. CDR1 is LNHDA, CDR2 SQIVND, per germline (reference sequence). Trimming cost V 4 bases and J 1 base; bases outside gene matches: 6. CDR3 length: 15 amino acids. CDR3 in amino acids: CASSKVGTANTEAFF. For the CDR3, the DNA is TGTGCCAGTAGTAAGGTTGGGACAGCGAACACTGAAGCTTTCTTT.

This clone came up once. The chain joins TRBV5-6 to TRBJ2-5, with 9 nucleotides matching TRBD2. The germline CDR1 and CDR2 sequences are SGHDT and YYEEEE. The CDR3 has 16 amino acids. The V gene end was trimmed by 1 base and the J gene end by 2 bases; junction bases not matched to a gene: 6. The CDR3 sequence: CASSLPLAGGQETQYF. The CDR3 bases are TGTGCCAGCAGCTTGCCCTTGGCGGGGGGGCAAGAGACCCAGTACTTC.

This clone was observed a single time. The V call is TRBV7-6, the J call TRBJ1-1; no firm D call. The CDR3 is made up of 14 amino acids. Trimming cost V 2 bases and J 2 bases, with 9 bases left between them. CDR1 and CDR2 (germline): SGHVS, FNYEAQ. The CDR3 DNA follows: TGTGCCAGCAGCTTATATTCGGGTAACACTGAAGCTTTCTTT. Residues: CASSLYSGNTEAFF.

This chain uses TRBV7-8 with TRBJ2-3; possible D gene TRBD2, 5 bases. The CDR3 is 15 residues long. V was pared by 3 bases and J by 2 bases, with 12 bases between. Germline-derived CDR1 and CDR2 are SGHVS and FQNEAQ. As DNA, the CDR3 is TGTGCCAGCAGCTTCACTAGATGGGCCACAGATACGCAGTATTTT. Translated: CASSFTRWATDTQYF.

This chain connects TRBV6-6 to TRBJ1-2, with unresolved D. The V and J ends lost 4 bases and 6 bases respectively, with 18 bases between them. The CDR3 runs 15 residues. The germline CDR1 and CDR2 sequences are MNHNY and SVGAGI (reference sequence). CDR3 nucleotides: TGTGCCAGCAGTTCCGAGCTTTCTCGAGTGAATGGCTACACCTTC. Translation: CASSSELSRVNGYTF.